The 22 T cell receptor beta chains in this list originate from one sample, sequenced in a study of siplizumab effects on memory and regulatory T cells. Clones were sequenced by immunoSEQ multiplex PCR, and TCRdb holds only the in-frame ones, with some missing. Of some 100,000 clones listed, 85% to 95% are singletons. Material: non-Treg CD4+ T cells sorted from blood. These receptors came from a human donor in good health.

The chain joins TRBV27 to TRBJ2-3, with a possible D match to TRBD2 (5 bases). The CDR3 runs to 16 residues. The germline CDR1 and CDR2 sequences are MNHEY and SMNVEV (reference sequence). Trimming cost V 5 bases and J 0 bases, with 15 bases left between them. The CDR3 loop reads CASSPRAQISTDTQYF. CDR3 DNA: TGTGCCAGCAGTCCGAGGGCCCAAATTAGCACAGATACGCAGTATTTT.

This clone came up once. The V call is TRBV7-6, the J call TRBJ2-5; D is unresolved. The germline gives CDR1 SGHVS, CDR2 FNYEAQ. With 3 bases removed from V and 5 bases from J, the gap between germline ends came to 4 bases. The CDR3 has 11 amino acids. The CDR3, as DNA: TGTGCCAGCAGCTTGTCGGAGACCCAGTACTTC. Translation gives CASSLSETQYF.

The rearrangement joins TRBV5-4 to TRBJ2-2; D uncertain. The CDR3 length is 13 residues. Between the trimmed V and J ends, which lost 1 base and 7 bases, there was a span of 8 bases. Germline V gives CDR1 SGHNT, CDR2 YYREEE (reference sequence). The CDR3 loop reads CASSLSSLGELFF. CDR3 DNA: TGTGCCAGCAGCTTGTCGTCACTCGGGGAGCTGTTTTTT.

The chain employs TRBV2 and TRBJ1-5; D gene uncertain. CDR3 length: 15 amino acids. The ends were cut back, 2 bases at V and 5 bases at J, with 13 bases in the middle. CDR1 and CDR2 from the germline V gene are SNHLY and FYNNEI. CDR3: CASSEWSATYQPQHF. The CDR3 DNA reads TGTGCCAGCAGTGAATGGTCGGCGACTTATCAGCCCCAGCATTTT.

The CDR3 here is CASSEGHFNQPQHF. Here the CDR3 DNA reads TGCGCCAGCAGTGAGGGACATTTTAATCAGCCCCAGCATTTT. The rearrangement uses TRBV10-2 and TRBJ1-5, with D maybe TRBD1 (5 bases). With 2 bases removed from V and 4 bases from J, the gap between germline ends came to 9 bases. Germline V gene data show CDR1 as WSHSY and CDR2 as SAAADI. The CDR3 covers 14 residues.

The chain employs TRBV5-1 and TRBJ2-5; D not resolved. Germline V lookup: CDR1 SGHRS, CDR2 YFSETQ. This CDR3 comprises 11 residues. Between the trimmed V and J ends, which lost 2 bases and 5 bases, there was a span of 4 bases. The CDR3 loop reads CASSLDETQYF. As DNA, the CDR3 is TGCGCCAGCAGCTTAGATGAGACCCAGTACTTC.

Notes on this clone: The sample has other DNA sequences that encode this CDR3 too. The chain is built from TRBV19 and TRBJ1-4; 8 bases agree with TRBD1. CDR1 is LNHDA and CDR2 is SQIVND in the germline V gene (reference sequence). This CDR3 is built from 15 residues. Trimming at V came to 3 bases and at J to 3 bases, leaving 3 bases not matched to a gene. The CDR3 here is CASSIQGAANEKLFF. CDR3 nucleotides: TGTGCCAGTAGTATCCAGGGGGCGGCTAATGAAAAACTGTTTTTT.

This chain connects TRBV6-1 to TRBJ1-2; TRBD1 matches 11 bases. Germline V CDR1 and CDR2: MNHNS, SASEGT. The CDR3 sequence is 14 residues long. The V segment lost 6 bases and the J segment 7 bases; nucleotides outside the gene matches: 7. CDR3 coding DNA: TGTGCCAGCAGGGACCGGACAGGGGGCGTTGGCTACACCTTC. Translated: CASRDRTGGVGYTF.

The chain employs TRBV5-1 and TRBJ1-1; D unresolved. V lost 4 bases, J lost 1 base, and 11 bases lay in between. The germline V gene encodes CDR1 SGHRS and CDR2 YFSETQ. The CDR3 runs to 14 residues. In nucleotides, the CDR3 is TGCGCCAGCAGCCCGGAGGGCAGGAACACTGAAGCTTTCTTT. This translates into CASSPEGRNTEAFF.

V usage is TRBV7-4 and J usage is TRBJ2-1, with 7 bases matching TRBD2. V gave up 1 base and J gave up 2 bases; unmatched junction bases: 14. The CDR3 runs to 19 residues. Per germline, CDR1 SGHVT and CDR2 SQSDAQ. Here the CDR3 reads CASSLEKKASGPPYNEQFF. The CDR3 DNA reads as TGTGCCAGCAGCTTAGAGAAAAAGGCTAGCGGCCCCCCCTACAATGAGCAGTTCTTC. The full variable domain, its missing parts supplied by reference TRBV7-4 and TRBJ2-1, is GAGVSQSPRYKVAKRGRDVALRCDSISGHVTLYWYRQTLGQGSEVLTYSQSDAQRDKSGRPSGRFSAERPERSVSTLKIQRTEQGDSAVYLCASSLEKKASGPPYNEQFFGPGTRLTVL.

This sequence joins TRBV5-4 and TRBJ2-2, with D perhaps being TRBD1 or TRBD2 (6 bases each). This CDR3 comprises 17 residues. V lost 0 bases and J 8 bases, leaving 20 bases between the germline ends. The germline V gene encodes CDR1 SGHNT and CDR2 YYREEE (reference sequence). CDR3: CASSLGAGRQVGGELFF. In DNA, the CDR3 is TGTGCCAGCAGCTTGGGTGCGGGGCGACAGGTCGGGGGGGAGCTGTTTTTT. Using reference TRBV5-4 and TRBJ2-2 for the parts outside the CDR3, the full variable domain is ETGVTQSPTHLIKTRGQQVTLRCSSQSGHNTVSWYQQALGQGPQFIFQYYREEENGRGNFPPRFSGLQFPNYSSELNVNALELDDSALYLCASSLGAGRQVGGELFFGEGSRLTVL.

The chain uses TRBV7-9 and TRBJ2-1; perhaps TRBD2 as D (5 bases). The V end was cut by 5 bases, the J end by 0 bases, with 17 bases between. CDR3 length: 17 amino acids. Germline CDR1 and CDR2: SEHNR and FQNEAQ (reference sequence). In DNA, the CDR3 is TGTGCCAGCAGCGATACGAAGCGGAAGAGCTCCTACAATGAGCAGTTCTTC. Translated, it gives CASSDTKRKSSYNEQFF. The complete variable domain, with remaining parts taken from reference TRBV7-9 and TRBJ2-1, reads DTGVSQNPRHKITKRGQNVTFRCDPISEHNRLYWYRQTLGQGPEFLTYFQNEAQLEKSRLLSDRFSAERPKGSFSTLEIQRTEQGDSAMYLCASSDTKRKSSYNEQFFGPGTRLTVL.

This clone was seen only once. This chain connects TRBV7-9 to TRBJ2-7; D call uncertain. The CDR3 is made up of 16 amino acids. Germline loops: CDR1 SEHNR, CDR2 FQNEAQ (reference sequence). V was clipped by 1 base and J by 7 bases, with 20 bases between them. The CDR3 loop is CASSLVTGDHVWEQYF. CDR3 coding DNA: TGTGCCAGCAGCTTAGTGACCGGAGATCACGTGTGGGAGCAGTACTTC.

V and J are TRBV6-5 and TRBJ1-2; D gene unclear. The CDR3 contains 13 residues. CDR1 is MNHEY, CDR2 SVGAGI, per germline. V dropped 8 bases and J dropped 10 bases, with 20 bases sitting between them. DNA of the CDR3: TGTGCCAGCGGGATGAAACGGGCGATTAACTACACCTTC. Amino acid sequence: CASGMKRAINYTF.

J is TRBJ1-5 and V is TRBV7-8, with unresolved D. CDR3 size: 15 residues. The ends were cut back, 2 bases at V and 1 base at J, with 9 bases in the middle. Germline V lookup: CDR1 SGHVS, CDR2 FQNEAQ. CDR3 protein: CASSLWSRSNQPQHF. The CDR3 DNA is TGTGCCAGCAGCTTATGGAGTCGGAGCAATCAGCCCCAGCATTTT.

J is TRBJ2-1 and V is TRBV4-1; D is undetermined. Deletions cut 4 bases from V and 4 bases from J, with 14 bases between. The CDR3 consists of 15 residues. Looked up from germline, CDR1 is MGHRA and CDR2 is YSYEKL. CDR3 nucleotides: TGCGCCAGCAGCCCTATGGGCTCGGAATACAATGAGCAGTTCTTC. Amino acids: CASSPMGSEYNEQFF.

The V gene is TRBV6-6, the J gene TRBJ1-1; a weak D match, TRBD1 (5 bases). V was clipped by 7 bases and J by 0 bases, with 15 bases between them. In germline, CDR1 is MNHNY, CDR2 SVGAGI (reference sequence). The CDR3 sequence is 15 residues long. The chain's CDR3 is CASTSGSRVNTEAFF. CDR3 nucleotide sequence: TGTGCCAGCACCTCTGGGAGCAGGGTGAACACTGAAGCTTTCTTT.

This chain joins TRBV18 and TRBJ1-1, with 11 positions matching TRBD1. The length of the CDR3 is 15 residues. V dropped 9 bases and J dropped 3; count of bases not matched to a gene: 9. CDR1 is KGHSH, CDR2 LQKENI, per germline. The CDR3: CASGQGAGGDTEAFF. Written as DNA, the CDR3 is TGTGCCAGTGGACAGGGGGCTGGTGGGGACACTGAAGCTTTCTTT.

V usage is TRBV6-5 and J usage is TRBJ1-5; TRBD1 is a possible D gene (6 bases). CDR3 length: 13 residues. The germline V and J ends were trimmed by 6 bases and 6 bases, with 12 bases remaining between them. Germline CDR1 reads MNHEY; CDR2 reads SVGAGI. The CDR3 sequence: CASSLAGAQPQHF. The CDR3 nucleotides read TGTGCCAGCAGCCTCGCGGGGGCTCAGCCCCAGCATTTT.

The rearrangement uses TRBV18 and TRBJ1-2, with 9 nucleotides matching TRBD1. This CDR3 is built from 16 residues. Germline CDR1 and CDR2: KGHSH and LQKENI. V was pared by 4 bases and J by 3 bases, with 9 bases of the junction left unmatched. CDR3 sequence reads: CASSRTRQGVDYGYTF. The CDR3 DNA reads TGTGCCAGCTCACGTACTCGACAGGGGGTAGACTATGGCTACACCTTC.

The count of this clone is one. The V call is TRBV6-6, the J call TRBJ2-3; D gene unclear. The germline V and J ends were trimmed by 2 bases and 6 bases, with 6 bases remaining between them. The CDR3 sequence is 12 residues long. The germline V gene has CDR1 MNHNY and CDR2 SVGAGI (reference sequence). The DNA for the CDR3 is TGTGCCAGCAGTTACATGATCGATACGCAGTATTTT. It codes for CASSYMIDTQYF.

The CDR3 region is CASSLGVTDAYEQYF. The CDR3 region has the DNA TGTGCCAGCAGCTTGGGGGTGACGGATGCCTACGAGCAGTACTTC. The chain couples TRBV5-4 to TRBJ2-7, with D hard to call. The CDR3 consists of 15 residues. Germline loops: CDR1 SGHNT, CDR2 YYREEE (reference sequence). V gave up 0 bases and J gave up 2 bases, with 12 bases separating them. The entire variable domain, with the rest obtained from reference TRBV5-4 and TRBJ2-7, is as follows: ETGVTQSPTHLIKTRGQQVTLRCSSQSGHNTVSWYQQALGQGPQFIFQYYREEENGRGNFPPRFSGLQFPNYSSELNVNALELDDSALYLCASSLGVTDAYEQYFGPGTRLTVT.